This entry lists 3 T cell receptor beta chains sequenced from one sample in a study of PD-1 blockade in classical Hodgkin lymphoma. Patients all relapsed after autologous stem cell transplantation, and there was variation in brentuximab vedotin exposure. Measured with immunoSEQ multiplex PCR; TCRdb has only the in-frame clones, and not every one. This table holds approximately 100,000 clones, approximately 92% found once. Sequenced here: peripheral blood mononuclear cells (PBMCs), sampled at baseline. Every receptor here comes from a human donor with classical Hodgkin lymphoma.

The CDR3 DNA reads TGTGCCAGCAGCCTGACTAGCGGGTCCTACGAGCAGTACTTC. It codes for CASSLTSGSYEQYF. The chain recombines TRBV6-5 with TRBJ2-7; 10 nucleotides agree with TRBD2. There are 14 residues in the CDR3. CDR1 is MNHEY, CDR2 SVGAGI, per germline. Losses at the gene ends were 6 bases for V and 1 base for J; bases not matched to a gene: 3.

The chain employs TRBV10-3 and TRBJ1-2, with a tentative D call TRBD1 (5 bases). V was pared by 6 bases and J by 6 bases, with 14 bases between. CDR1 ENHRY and CDR2 SYGVKD come from the germline V gene. The CDR3 extends over 13 amino acids. DNA of the CDR3: TGTGCCATCAGACTAGGTCCAGGGCATGGCTACACCTTC. This gives the protein CAIRLGPGHGYTF.

The chain is built from TRBV5-6 and TRBJ2-7; D is possibly TRBD1 or TRBD2 (5 bases each). V lost 2 bases, J lost 5 bases, and 8 bases lay in between. Per germline, CDR1 SGHDT and CDR2 YYEEEE. The CDR3 extends over 12 amino acids. CDR3 nucleotide sequence: TGTGCCAGCAGCTTCCAGGGAGACGAGCAGTACTTC. Encoded protein: CASSFQGDEQYF.